The 26 T cell receptor beta chains below come from one sample, sequenced in a study of CD8+ T cells in alopecia areata. Extraction of RNA preceded its reverse transcription into cDNA, which served as the sequencing template. Assay used: immunoSEQ multiplex PCR; TCRdb lists only in-frame clones, some missing. The table includes some 200,000 clones, 56% detected once. Sequencing was performed on CD8+ T cells sorted from blood. These receptor sequences come from a human donor in good health.

The CDR3 nucleotides read TGTGCCAGCAGCCCCGGCACAGTCAACACCGGGGAGCTGTTTTTT. The encoded protein is CASSPGTVNTGELFF. The rearrangement links TRBV27 to TRBJ2-2; D remains unclear. The CDR3 extends over 15 amino acids. V lost 6 bases, J lost 2 bases, and 13 bases lay in between. Germline-derived CDR1 and CDR2 are MNHEY and SMNVEV (reference sequence).

V is TRBV21-1 and J is TRBJ2-3; TRBD1, the D gene given by the table, was not confirmed from the DNA. TRBV21-1 is classified as a pseudogene. The CDR3 contains 15 residues. Here the CDR3 reads CASSKGGHRTDTQYF. The CDR3 coding sequence is TGTGCCAGCAGCAAGGGTGGACACCGCACAGATACGCAGTATTTT.

The V call is TRBV6-5, the J call TRBJ2-1; D gene ambiguous. V lost 2 bases to trimming and J lost 0 bases, with 8 bases between them. The germline V gene encodes CDR1 MNHEY and CDR2 SVGAGI. This CDR3 is built from 15 residues. The CDR3 region has the DNA TGTGCCAGCAGTTACGGCACGAGCTCCTACAATGAGCAGTTCTTC. Translated: CASSYGTSSYNEQFF.

This clone was seen just once. V gene TRBV4-1 combines with J gene TRBJ2-5; D gene ambiguous. From germline, CDR1 is MGHRA and CDR2 YSYEKL. Trimming took 4 bases from V and 4 from J, leaving 16 bases between them. There are 15 residues in the CDR3. CDR3 sequence (DNA): TGCGCCAGCAGCCCTGTGGGTATCAACGGAGAGACCCAGTACTTC. Translating it yields CASSPVGINGETQYF.

The V and J genes are TRBV15 and TRBJ2-1; TRBD2 matches at 10 bases. This CDR3 has 17 amino acids. CDR1 and CDR2 (germline): LNHNV, YYDKDF (reference sequence). Germline trimming cut 0 bases from V and 7 bases from J; bases unmatched to any gene: 9. Here the CDR3 DNA reads TGTGCCACCAGCAGAGATCGCCCAGCGGGGGGGCAGAATGAGCAGTTCTTC. Encoded protein: CATSRDRPAGGQNEQFF.

This clone is labeled as medium-sized. This rearrangement joins TRBV7-9 to TRBJ2-1, with D maybe TRBD1 (5 bases). Germline V gene lookup returns CDR1 SEHNR and CDR2 FQNEAQ (reference sequence). V shed 2 bases and J shed 4 bases, with 12 bases lying between them. The CDR3 is made up of 15 amino acids. The CDR3 loop is CASSLPTGYYNEQFF. In DNA, the CDR3 is TGTGCCAGCAGCTTACCTACAGGATATTACAATGAGCAGTTCTTC.

The rearrangement joins TRBV4-1 to TRBJ2-7; D may be TRBD1 (5 bases). Looked up from germline, CDR1 is MGHRA and CDR2 is YSYEKL. V was trimmed by 3 bases and J by 6 bases, leaving 15 bases between them. This CDR3 is 14 amino acids long. In DNA, the CDR3 is TGCGCCAGCAGCCATCTTACCGAAGGGGCCGAGCAGTACTTC. This codes for CASSHLTEGAEQYF.

This chain's CDR3 is CASSLSPPPTLSNTEAFF. The CDR3 DNA reads as TGTGCCAGCAGTTTATCTCCTCCCCCGACACTCTCGAACACTGAAGCTTTCTTT. The rearrangement links TRBV27 to TRBJ1-1; D not certain. Germline loops: CDR1 MNHEY, CDR2 SMNVEV (reference sequence). The V end lost 0 bases, the J end lost 1 base, and 18 bases lay between the germline ends. The CDR3 contains 18 residues.

This clone was seen more than once but under ten times. V usage is TRBV29-1 and J usage is TRBJ2-7; D unresolved. CDR1 is SQVTM and CDR2 is ANQGSEA in the germline V gene. This CDR3 contains 13 residues. V was shortened by 4 bases and J by 3 bases, with 13 bases between the two germline ends. CDR3 region: CSVAPGKNYEQYF. Written as DNA, the CDR3 is TGCAGCGTTGCCCCCGGCAAGAACTACGAGCAGTACTTC.

The V gene is TRBV29-1, the J gene TRBJ2-3; 11 positions match TRBD2. CDR1 is SQVTM, CDR2 ANQGSEA, per germline. J was trimmed by 5 bases and V by 4 bases; bases with no gene match: 2. The CDR3 extends over 13 amino acids. The CDR3 DNA sequence: TGCAGCGTTGCGACTAGCGGGGAAGATACGCAGTATTTT. Translating gives CSVATSGEDTQYF.

This clone has just a few counts. The gene calls are TRBV4-1 and TRBJ2-7, with unresolved D. Trimming pared 1 base from V and 3 bases from J, leaving 16 bases between. This CDR3 is built from 16 residues. Per the germline V gene, CDR1 is MGHRA and CDR2 is YSYEKL. CDR3 sequence: CASSQGRHGGYYEQYF. CDR3 in DNA: TGCGCCAGCAGCCAAGGCAGGCACGGTGGGTACTACGAGCAGTACTTC.

In this sample, this clone turned up a few times. The chain is built from TRBV19 and TRBJ2-1; a possible D gene is TRBD2 (5 bases). CDR1 and CDR2 (germline): LNHDA, SQIVND (reference sequence). Deletions cut 4 bases from V and 0 bases from J, with 10 bases between. The CDR3 extends over 15 amino acids. For the CDR3, the DNA is TGTGCCAGTAGTAACTCGGGGAGCTCCTACAATGAGCAGTTCTTC. Its translation is CASSNSGSSYNEQFF.

J is TRBJ2-5 and V is TRBV15, with D hard to call. V lost 6 bases, J lost 6 bases, and 23 bases lay in between. The germline gives CDR1 LNHNV, CDR2 YYDKDF (reference sequence). The CDR3 runs to 16 residues. CDR3 amino acids: CATSSRFGDISQTQYF. As DNA, the CDR3 is TGTGCCACCAGTTCCCGCTTTGGAGACATAAGTCAGACCCAGTACTTC.

The V gene is TRBV6-5, the J gene TRBJ1-2; D is undetermined. V was clipped by 5 bases and J by 10 bases, with 14 bases between them. Per germline, CDR1 MNHEY and CDR2 SVGAGI. The CDR3 runs 12 residues. CDR3 sequence (DNA): TGTGCCAGCAGTGCCGACTTTCGCTCCTACACCTTC. Its translation: CASSADFRSYTF.

This clone was recorded once. The rearrangement uses TRBV11-2 and TRBJ2-5; D may be TRBD2 (5 bases). Trimming left V 5 bases short and J 4 bases short, with 20 bases between. Germline V CDR1 and CDR2: SGHAT, FQNNGV. This CDR3 comprises 16 residues. The CDR3 is CASSPMERVGGETQYF. In nucleotides, the CDR3 is TGTGCCAGCAGCCCAATGGAACGGGTCGGAGGAGAGACCCAGTACTTC.

V gene TRBV6-5 combines with J gene TRBJ2-3; D is unclear. Trimming cost V 6 bases and J 0 bases, with 7 bases left between them. The germline V gene has CDR1 MNHEY and CDR2 SVGAGI. This CDR3 spans 13 amino acids. DNA for the CDR3: TGTGCCAGCAGGTCTGGAAGCACAGATACGCAGTATTTT. Translating it yields CASRSGSTDTQYF.

The chain is built from TRBV7-9 and TRBJ1-5; 8 nucleotides match TRBD1. V shed 5 bases, J shed 6 bases, and the junction held 6 bases outside the gene matches. Per germline, CDR1 SEHNR and CDR2 FQNEAQ (reference sequence). CDR3 length: 14 residues. CDR3 sequence (DNA): TGTGCCAGCAGCACCACAGGGGGAGGTCAGCCCCAGCATTTT. This sequence encodes CASSTTGGGQPQHF. The entire variable domain, with the rest obtained from reference TRBV7-9 and TRBJ1-5, is as follows: DTGVSQNPRHKITKRGQNVTFRCDPISEHNRLYWYRQTLGQGPEFLTYFQNEAQLEKSRLLSDRFSAERPKGSFSTLEIQRTEQGDSAMYLCASSTTGGGQPQHFGDGTRLSIL.

The J gene is TRBJ1-2, the V gene TRBV5-1, with 7 bases fitting TRBD1. CDR1 and CDR2 from the germline V gene are SGHRS and YFSETQ. The V gene end was trimmed by 4 bases and the J gene end by 3 bases; junction bases not matched to a gene: 9. This CDR3 is 15 amino acids long. CDR3 nucleotide sequence: TGCGCCAGCAGCGTCCAAGGGGGCGAAGACTATGGCTACACCTTC. Residues: CASSVQGGEDYGYTF.

The chain is built from TRBV19 and TRBJ1-1, with TRBD1 as a possible D gene (6 bases). Per germline, CDR1 LNHDA and CDR2 SQIVND (reference sequence). The ends were cut back, 8 bases at V and 0 bases at J, with 16 bases in the middle. This CDR3 has 15 amino acids. CDR3 bases: TGTGCCAGTGGTCAGACCGGGACAATGAACACTGAAGCTTTCTTT. Residues: CASGQTGTMNTEAFF. The full variable domain, in which reference TRBV19 and TRBJ1-1 provide the parts outside the CDR3, is DGGITQSPKYLFRKEGQNVTLSCEQNLNHDAMYWYRQDPGQGLRLIYYSQIVNDFQKGDIAEGYSVSREKKESFPLTVTSAQKNPTAFYLCASGQTGTMNTEAFFGQGTRLTVV.

The chain is built from TRBV7-9 and TRBJ1-2; 9 positions agree with TRBD1. The length of the CDR3 is 16 residues. V shed 1 base and J 8 bases; nucleotides not matched to a gene: 11. Per the germline V gene, CDR1 is SEHNR and CDR2 is FQNEAQ (reference sequence). CDR3 region: CASSLGDAGQGNGYTF. CDR3 nucleotides: TGTGCCAGCAGCTTAGGTGACGCGGGACAGGGCAACGGCTACACCTTC.

The chain uses TRBV6-5 and TRBJ2-3, with D unclear. CDR3 length: 14 residues. Trimming stripped 6 bases from V and 6 bases from J, with 16 bases between. The germline CDR1 and CDR2 sequences are MNHEY and SVGAGI. Here the CDR3 reads CASRPEPDWDTQYF. The CDR3 DNA is TGTGCCAGCAGACCCGAACCAGATTGGGATACGCAGTATTTT.

This clone was detected a few times. The V and J genes are TRBV19 and TRBJ1-1; no clear D. Per germline, CDR1 LNHDA and CDR2 SQIVND (reference sequence). The CDR3 sequence is 12 residues long. The V gene lost 5 bases and the J gene lost 7 bases, with 11 bases spanning the gap. The CDR3 sequence: CASSSSTNEAFF. Written as DNA, the CDR3 is TGTGCCAGTAGTTCCTCGACGAATGAAGCTTTCTTT. Using reference TRBV19 and TRBJ1-1 for the parts outside the CDR3, the full variable domain is DGGITQSPKYLFRKEGQNVTLSCEQNLNHDAMYWYRQDPGQGLRLIYYSQIVNDFQKGDIAEGYSVSREKKESFPLTVTSAQKNPTAFYLCASSSSTNEAFFGQGTRLTVV.

The J gene is TRBJ2-3, the V gene TRBV30; maybe TRBD1 (6 bases). V dropped 4 bases and J dropped 4 bases, with 15 bases sitting between them. This CDR3 is 14 amino acids long. Per the germline V gene, CDR1 is GTSNPN and CDR2 is SVGIG (reference sequence). CDR3 region: CAWTPDSRADTQYF. The CDR3 coding sequence is TGTGCCTGGACCCCGGACAGTAGAGCAGATACGCAGTATTTT.

This chain joins TRBV6-5 and TRBJ2-5; no clear D gene. Trimming cost V 0 bases and J 5 bases, with 10 bases left between them. This CDR3 is built from 14 residues. The germline V gene has CDR1 MNHEY and CDR2 SVGAGI. In DNA form, the CDR3 reads TGTGCCAGCAGTTACTCGATCCCCGGCGAGACCCAGTACTTC. It encodes CASSYSIPGETQYF.

V usage is TRBV11-2 and J usage is TRBJ1-2; D is unresolved. Germline CDR1 is SGHAT and CDR2 is FQNNGV. V gave up 10 bases and J gave up 2 bases, with 17 bases separating them. The CDR3 covers 14 residues. The CDR3 DNA reads TGTGCCACGGGATCGCTGGCTGAGAACTATGGCTACACCTTC. Residues: CATGSLAENYGYTF. The whole variable domain, filled in from reference TRBV11-2 and TRBJ1-2, reads EAGVAQSPRYKIIEKRQSVAFWCNPISGHATLYWYQQILGQGPKLLIQFQNNGVVDDSQLPKDRFSAERLKGVDSTLKIQPAKLEDSAVYLCATGSLAENYGYTFGSGTRLTVV.

This clone was detected a few times. This chain joins TRBV27 and TRBJ1-5; TRBD1 is a possible D gene (5 bases). Germline V gene sequence: CDR1 MNHEY, CDR2 SMNVEV (reference sequence). Trimming left V 4 bases short and J 4 bases short, with 11 bases between. The CDR3 runs to 14 residues. CDR3 region: CASSWGGSNQPQHF. DNA for the CDR3: TGTGCCAGCAGTTGGGGCGGGAGTAATCAGCCCCAGCATTTT.